This T cell receptor (beta chain) was captured in a study of shared clonotypes between healthy human individuals. Study-level background: Per-donor plates numbered three CD4 naive, three CD4 memory, two CD8 naive and one CD8 memory.

Turning to this clone: The antigen remains undetermined.

Cells designated naive CD8 were CD45RO-negative and were positively selected for CCR7, with terminally differentiated effector memory CD45RA+ cells excluded. Per germline, CDR1 MGHRA and CDR2 YSYEKL. Between the trimmed V and J ends, which lost 0 bases and 6 bases, there was a span of 11 bases. CDR3 length: 14 amino acids. Notes on the study in general: Naive CD4 clonotype sharing across a few donors was approximately 5%.

When replicate PCRs were run on sorted subsets, they used about 200 ng DNA, about 30,000 T cell genomes. Authors' processing steps: ImmunoSEQ junction-only sequences lacked quality scores, so their filtering differed. Method: immunoSEQ multiplex PCR; TCRdb's copy keeps in-frame clones and lacks some. V, J and clone size were drawn from that table, and D and trimming were deduced from the DNA. The sample holds about 2 million clones, about 94% seen once. The chain joins TRBV4-1 to TRBJ1-1; D remains unclear. This clonotype was obtained from a man aged 18 to 35 in good health. Sequencing was carried out using naive CD8+ T cells sorted from blood. As DNA, the CDR3 is TGCGCCAGCAGCCAAGAAGTCGGGTGGGCTGAAGCTTTCTTT. Translation: CASSQEVGWAEAFF.